This entry features one TCR beta chain sequence. The method was immunoSEQ multiplex PCR; TCRdb's version includes in-frame clones alone and lacks a portion of them. The sample lists approximately 93,000 clones, around 80% seen once, with roughly 10% in the top ten. The sample belongs to a study of PD-1 blockade in classical Hodgkin lymphoma. As for the study in general: Nivolumab was given intravenously to patients at 3 mg/kg every 2 weeks.

Germline V gene data show CDR1 as SEHNR and CDR2 as FQNEAQ (reference sequence). The germline V and J ends were trimmed by 7 bases and 4 bases, with 25 bases remaining between them. CDR3 size: 17 residues. Time point described: cycle 4 day 1 (C4D1), after five to seven weeks of nivolumab. Patients all relapsed after autologous stem cell transplantation, and there was variation in brentuximab vedotin exposure. Sequenced material: peripheral blood mononuclear cells (PBMCs), taken before the fourth cycle of nivolumab. The V gene is TRBV7-9, the J gene TRBJ2-5, with D possibly matching TRBD1 (7 bases). The TCR originated in a human donor with classical Hodgkin lymphoma. DNA for the CDR3: TGTGCCAGCACCACAACCCTCGGGAGTAGACAGGGAGAGACCCAGTACTTC. This sequence encodes CASTTTLGSRQGETQYF.